The 25 T cell receptor beta chains below all came from one sample that was sequenced in a study of identical twins. A single record per CDR3 protein comes from TCRdb applying MiXCR to the 5' RACE reads. The repertoire holds about 100,000 distinct CDR3 sequences, with around 5.5% as singletons. The sample comprised memory T cells sorted from blood. The receptors here all came from a woman in her fifties or sixties in good health.

This clonotype was detected ten times or more. V is TRBV12-3 or TRBV12-4 and J is TRBJ2-5; 8 bases line up with TRBD2. V shed 0 bases and J 1 base; nucleotides not matched to a gene: 4. This CDR3 contains 16 residues. The CDR3 DNA reads as TGTGCCAGCAGTTTAGCCGAAGCGGGAGTCCAAGAGACCCAGTACTTC. Amino acids: CASSLAEAGVQETQYF.

This clonotype was seen many times. The genes are TRBV27 and TRBJ2-3; D possibly corresponds to TRBD1 (6 bases). The V gene lost 8 bases and the J gene lost 9 bases, with 12 bases spanning the gap. Germline V gene sequence: CDR1 MNHEY, CDR2 SMNVEV (reference sequence). This CDR3 is built from 11 residues. CDR3 protein: CASSRTGTQYF. The CDR3 bases are TGTGCCAGCTCCCGAACAGGGACGCAGTATTTT.

Of note for this clonotype: Possible read error: a much larger clone is one base away. The rearrangement uses TRBV11-2 and TRBJ2-5; the D call may be TRBD1 or TRBD2 (5 bases each). The CDR3 runs 14 residues. Per the germline V gene, CDR1 is SGHAT and CDR2 is FQNNGV. Trimming pared 3 bases from V and 5 bases from J, leaving 13 bases between. CDR3 residues: CASSLGPARETQYF. The CDR3 nucleotides are TGTGCCAGCAGCTTGGGACCAGCGAGGGAGACCCAGTACTTC.

This clonotype was seen repeatedly, ten times or more. The chain uses TRBV4-2 and TRBJ2-5, with unresolved D. Trimming removed 4 bases from V and 2 bases from J, with 8 bases in between. Per germline, CDR1 LGHNA and CDR2 YNFKEQ. This CDR3 contains 13 residues. CDR3 coding DNA: TGTGCCAGCAGCCCTTTCTTACAAGAGACCCAGTACTTC. This encodes CASSPFLQETQYF.

This clonotype is classed as medium-sized. V is TRBV4-1 and J is TRBJ2-1, with 7 bases matching TRBD1. V shed 4 bases, J shed 3 bases, and the junction held 9 bases outside the gene matches. The germline CDR1 and CDR2 sequences are MGHRA and YSYEKL. The CDR3 spans 16 residues. CDR3 bases: TGCGCCAGCAGCCCCATTTCTGGGACAGACTACAATGAGCAGTTCTTC. Translated: CASSPISGTDYNEQFF.

On this clonotype itself: This sequence may be a read error, since a much larger clone differs from it by one base. This chain uses TRBV2 with TRBJ2-1; TRBD2 matches 8 bases. The J call is doubtful: the DNA matches TRBJ2-7 better. Looked up from germline, CDR1 is SNHLY and CDR2 is FYNNEI. This CDR3 is 14 amino acids long. CDR3 DNA sequence: TGTGCCAGCATATTACGGCGGGAGGTTTATAGGCAGTACTTC. This gives the protein CASILRREVYRQYF.

A remark on this clonotype: A much bigger clone sits one base away, suggesting this may be a read error. The chain carries TRBV5-5 and TRBJ1-5, with 10 positions matching TRBD1. The trim removed 4 bases at V and 4 bases at J, leaving 8 bases unmatched. Per germline, CDR1 SGHKS and CDR2 YYEKEE (reference sequence). The CDR3 loop spans 16 amino acids. CDR3 amino acids: CASSPVGQGLNQPQHF. CDR3 coding DNA: TGTGCCAGCAGCCCGGTGGGACAGGGGCTAAATCAGCCCCAGCATTTT.

In its sample, this clonotype was seen many times. The genes are TRBV5-5 and TRBJ1-1; a weak D match, TRBD1 (5 bases). In germline, CDR1 is SGHKS, CDR2 YYEKEE (reference sequence). This CDR3 is 14 amino acids long. Trimming left V 1 base short and J 4 bases short, with 11 bases between. In nucleotides, the CDR3 is TGTGCCAGCAGCTTGTTTCGGGGGAGCACTGAAGCTTTCTTT. Protein product: CASSLFRGSTEAFF.

The table lists this clonotype with a few counts. The chain couples TRBV5-4 to TRBJ2-1; the D call may be TRBD1 or TRBD2 (6 bases each). The ends were cut back, 0 bases at V and 8 bases at J, with 15 bases in the middle. Germline V lookup: CDR1 SGHNT, CDR2 YYREEE (reference sequence). CDR3 length: 15 amino acids. The CDR3 reads CASSLAGAAPHEQFF. The CDR3, as DNA: TGTGCCAGCAGCTTGGCGGGGGCGGCACCTCATGAGCAGTTCTTC.

The sample holds many counts of this clonotype. The J gene is TRBJ2-3, the V gene TRBV3-1, with TRBD2 matching 13 bases. This CDR3 comprises 16 residues. Trimming took 4 bases from V and 3 from J; bases not matched to a gene: 4. Germline V gives CDR1 LGHDT, CDR2 YNNKEL (reference sequence). The CDR3 DNA sequence: TGTGCCAGCAGCCGGGGACTAGCGGGATTGACAGATACGCAGTATTTT. Translated: CASSRGLAGLTDTQYF.

This clonotype was observed many times. In nucleotides, the CDR3 is TGCAGTGCTAGAGATGTGGCGGGAGAATACAATGAGCAGTTCTTC. As protein: CSARDVAGEYNEQFF. V gene TRBV20-1 combines with J gene TRBJ2-1, with TRBD2 identical over 7 bases. Germline trimming cut 0 bases from V and 4 bases from J; bases unmatched to any gene: 6. The CDR3 runs 15 residues. CDR1 DFQATT and CDR2 SNEGSKA come from the germline V gene (reference sequence).

This clonotype was counted between two and nine times. This chain connects TRBV11-2 to TRBJ2-1, with TRBD2 identical over 7 bases. There are 15 residues in the CDR3. J lost 2 bases, V lost 2 bases, and 3 bases had no gene match. CDR1 is SGHAT, CDR2 FQNNGV, per germline. CDR3 protein: CASSLREAAYNEQFF. The CDR3 nucleotides are TGTGCCAGCAGCTTACGGGAGGCCGCCTACAATGAGCAGTTCTTC.

This clonotype was observed a few times. This chain connects TRBV5-4 to TRBJ2-7; D is undetermined. Trimming took off 0 bases at V and 2 bases at J, with 12 bases between the two ends. CDR3 length equals 15 residues. Germline lookup yields CDR1 SGHNT and CDR2 YYREEE (reference sequence). CDR3 region: CASSLEPTPTYEQYF. The CDR3 DNA follows: TGTGCCAGCAGCTTGGAACCAACCCCTACCTACGAGCAGTACTTC.

Many counts were recorded for this clonotype. V gene TRBV20-1 combines with J gene TRBJ2-1; the D gene is possibly TRBD1 (6 bases). The V and J ends lost 4 bases and 6 bases respectively, with 19 bases between them. Germline CDR1 DFQATT, CDR2 SNEGSKA (reference sequence). This CDR3 comprises 15 residues. The CDR3: CSANPQGRLSNEQFF. In nucleotides, the CDR3 is TGCAGTGCTAACCCCCAGGGGCGACTATCCAATGAGCAGTTCTTC.

This clonotype was detected a few times. The chain couples TRBV12-3 or TRBV12-4 to TRBJ2-2, with a tentative D call TRBD2 (5 bases). Trimming took off 3 bases at V and 6 bases at J, with 8 bases between the two ends. CDR3 length equals 13 residues. Here the CDR3 reads CASSFRRAGELFF. As DNA, the CDR3 is TGTGCCAGCAGTTTTCGGCGGGCCGGGGAGCTGTTTTTT.

This clonotype was recorded at least ten times. V and J are TRBV12-3 or TRBV12-4 and TRBJ1-5, with no clear D. This CDR3 comprises 14 residues. Trimming stripped 3 bases from V and 3 bases from J, with 9 bases between. The CDR3 loop reads CASSLRQFNQPQHF. The DNA for the CDR3 is TGTGCCAGCAGTTTGAGGCAGTTCAATCAGCCCCAGCATTTT.

In this sample, this clonotype turned up many times. The chain has TRBV20-1 and TRBJ2-1, with unresolved D. CDR1 is DFQATT, CDR2 SNEGSKA, per germline (reference sequence). The V and J ends lost 0 bases and 0 bases respectively, with 15 bases between them. The CDR3 is 17 amino acids. For the CDR3, the DNA is TGCAGTGCTAGAGATCGGGCGGCTCGGAGCTCCTACAATGAGCAGTTCTTC. It translates to CSARDRAARSSYNEQFF.

This clonotype was recorded at least ten times. The chain has TRBV29-1 and TRBJ2-5, with 7 bases aligning to TRBD1. J lost 4 bases, V lost 7 bases, and 12 bases had no gene match. The CDR3 has 14 residues. The germline V gene encodes CDR1 SQVTM and CDR2 ANQGSEA. The CDR3 reads CSADREIGRETQYF. CDR3 bases: TGCAGCGCTGACAGGGAGATTGGCCGAGAGACCCAGTACTTC.

The V call is TRBV11-2, the J call TRBJ1-1, with D uncertain. The CDR3 spans 14 residues. The germline V gene has CDR1 SGHAT and CDR2 FQNNGV. Trimming pared 0 bases from V and 11 bases from J, leaving 16 bases between. This CDR3 is CASSLDRRDRLAFF. The CDR3 DNA is TGTGCCAGCAGCTTAGATCGGCGGGATCGGTTGGCTTTCTTT.

The rearrangement links TRBV2 to TRBJ2-7; TRBD2 is a possible D gene (5 bases). This CDR3 region has 12 residues. Germline V gene lookup returns CDR1 SNHLY and CDR2 FYNNEI. V was pared by 6 bases and J by 6 bases, with 12 bases between. The CDR3 reads CASRMVGAEQYF. DNA of the CDR3: TGTGCCAGCAGAATGGTGGGAGCCGAGCAGTACTTC.

J is TRBJ2-1 and V is TRBV6-2 or TRBV6-3, with 14 positions matching TRBD2. CDR1 and CDR2 (germline): MNHEY, SVGEGT. After removal of 6 bases from V and 5 bases from J, the junction contained 9 bases not matched to a gene. The CDR3 spans 17 residues. As DNA, the CDR3 is TGTGCCAGCAGAGCCCCGGGACTAGCGGGAGACCACAATGAGCAGTTCTTC. Protein sequence: CASRAPGLAGDHNEQFF.

This clonotype was seen ten or more times. The J gene is TRBJ2-5, the V gene TRBV20-1; 8 bases line up with TRBD2. The ends lost 5 bases at V and 3 bases at J; junction bases unmatched: 5. Germline V gene sequence: CDR1 DFQATT, CDR2 SNEGSKA (reference sequence). CDR3 length: 13 residues. The DNA for the CDR3 is TGCAGTGCTTTAAGAGCGGGAGAAGAGACCCAGTACTTC. This codes for CSALRAGEETQYF.

This clonotype was seen many times. This chain links TRBV5-1 with TRBJ2-1, with 8 bases identical to TRBD1. There are 13 residues in the CDR3. J lost 9 bases, V lost 2 bases, and 4 bases had no gene match. CDR1 and CDR2 (germline): SGHRS, YFSETQ. The CDR3 loop is CASSLGQGGEQFF. DNA of the CDR3: TGCGCCAGCAGCTTAGGACAGGGAGGTGAGCAGTTCTTC.

The chain combines TRBV12-3 or TRBV12-4 with TRBJ1-5; TRBD1 might be the D (5 bases). V lost 3 bases and J lost 7, with 16 bases in between. The CDR3 covers 15 residues. This CDR3 is CASSLTDRIVQPQHF. For the CDR3, the DNA is TGTGCCAGCAGTTTGACAGATAGAATCGTGCAGCCCCAGCATTTT.

This clonotype was observed many times. The chain carries TRBV5-1 and TRBJ1-1; 10 nucleotides align to TRBD1. From germline, CDR1 is SGHRS and CDR2 YFSETQ. V gave up 2 bases and J gave up 1 base; unmatched junction bases: 5. CDR3 size: 16 residues. CDR3 in DNA: TGCGCCAGCAGCTTAACGACAGGGGGCCCGAACACTGAAGCTTTCTTT. As protein: CASSLTTGGPNTEAFF. Drawing the rest from reference TRBV5-1 and TRBJ1-1, the complete variable domain is KAGVTQTPRYLIKTRGQQVTLSCSPISGHRSVSWYQQTPGQGLQFLFEYFSETQRNKGNFPGRFSGRQFSNSRSEMNVSTLELGDSALYLCASSLTTGGPNTEAFFGQGTRLTVV.